This T cell receptor (beta chain) was sequenced for a study of T cell responses to AZD1222 COVID-19 vaccine. Study results and caveats: Nearly half of the spike-specific TCRs reportedly recognize variant regions that carry no mutations.

Turning to this clone: No antigen is known for it.

V dropped 0 bases and J dropped 7; count of bases not matched to a gene: 5. This CDR3 is built from 16 residues. The germline V gene encodes CDR1 KGHDR and CDR2 SFDVKD. Profiled with immunoSEQ multiplex PCR; TCRdb holds only in-frame clones, not every one. This table has over 85,000 clones, around 87% appearing once. This material consisted of peripheral blood, taken on day 0 of AZD1222 vaccination. The chain is built from TRBV24-1 and TRBJ2-1; 10 bases map to TRBD2. This TCR derives from an adult in good health. CDR3 amino acids: CATSDLTSGRGNEQFF. In DNA, the CDR3 is TGTGCCACCAGTGATTTGACCAGCGGGAGGGGTAATGAGCAGTTCTTC.